Here is one TCR beta chain with its context. The table came from immunoSEQ multiplex PCR; TCRdb's copy has only in-frame clones and leaves some out. The sample contains about 400,000 clones, more than 85% of which appear only once. These data are taken from a study of shared T cell receptors in the human thymus. The CDR3 runs to 15 residues. The V gene's germline CDR1 is MNHNY and CDR2 SVGAGI (reference sequence). V dropped 4 bases and J dropped 6; count of bases not matched to a gene: 5. The sequence came from a human donor. The V gene is TRBV6-6, the J gene TRBJ1-4; TRBD1 matches 10 bases. Sequencing used thymocytes. The CDR3 bases are TGTGCCAGCAGTTCAAACGGGACAGGGGATGAAAAACTGTTTTTT. Its protein product is CASSSNGTGDEKLFF.